The 25 T cell receptor beta chains below all came from one sample that was sequenced in a study of early T cells in non-severe SARS-CoV-2 infection. Each CDR3 protein gets one entry after TCRdb re-called the 5' RACE reads with MiXCR. The profile shows tens of thousands of distinct CDR3 sequences, under 5.5% of them singletons. What was sequenced was whole blood. All receptors come from an adult who was a healthcare worker with PCR-confirmed SARS-CoV-2 infection or an uninfected control (not recorded which).

This clonotype was picked up many times. The CDR3 region has the DNA TGTGCCAGCAGCTTCGTTCCCCCGGTCGGCACTGAAGCTTTCTTT. This translates into CASSFVPPVGTEAFF. J is TRBJ1-1 and V is TRBV5-5; D not resolved. Germline CDR1 SGHKS, CDR2 YYEKEE (reference sequence). The ends were cut back, 2 bases at V and 4 bases at J, with 15 bases in the middle. CDR3 length: 15 residues.

Ten or more counts support this clonotype. The chain employs TRBV7-6 and TRBJ2-2; D uncertain. Deletions cut 2 bases from V and 5 bases from J, with 6 bases between. CDR1 and CDR2 (germline): SGHVS, FNYEAQ. This CDR3 is built from 13 residues. The DNA for the CDR3 is TGTGCCAGCAGCTTAAGTGGGACCGGGGAGCTGTTTTTT. It codes for CASSLSGTGELFF.

This clonotype was found a few times. The chain has TRBV9 and TRBJ1-5; D remains unclear. Germline CDR1 SGDLS, CDR2 YYNGEE. V lost 0 bases and J lost 1, with 8 bases in between. CDR3 length: 15 residues. DNA for the CDR3: TGTGCCAGCAGCGTAGGCCCGTTAAGCAATCAGCCCCAGCATTTT. It yields the protein CASSVGPLSNQPQHF. The full variable domain, with the rest looked up from reference TRBV9 and TRBJ1-5, is DSGVTQTPKHLITATGQRVTLRCSPRSGDLSVYWYQQSLDQGLQFLIQYYNGEERAKGNILERFSAQQFPDLHSELNLSSLELGDSALYFCASSVGPLSNQPQHFGDGTRLSIL.

To note about this clonotype: No DNA is shown, since the ends of the CDR3 on it are uncertain; the CDR3 is the one TCRdb lists. V gene TRBV6-2 or TRBV6-3 combines with J gene TRBJ1-2; the D call of TRBD1 is as the table states it, not checked on the DNA. Germline lookup yields CDR1 MNHEY and CDR2 SVGEGT. The CDR3 totals 14 residues, both ends included. The CDR3 protein is CASSSSDSGYGYTF.

This rearrangement joins TRBV4-3 to TRBJ1-6; 9 nucleotides match TRBD1. V lost 0 bases, J lost 6 bases, and 9 bases stayed unmatched. CDR3 length equals 18 residues. Germline lookup yields CDR1 LGHNA and CDR2 YSLEER. CDR3 region: CASSQDLGGQGINSPLHF. CDR3 DNA: TGCGCCAGCAGCCAAGATCTGGGCGGACAGGGGATTAATTCACCCCTCCACTTT.

The chain employs TRBV4-1 and TRBJ2-2, with TRBD1 identical over 8 bases. The germline CDR1 and CDR2 sequences are MGHRA and YSYEKL. V was pared by 10 bases and J by 7 bases, with 11 bases of the junction left unmatched. The CDR3 runs to 14 residues. Written as DNA, the CDR3 is TGCGCCACCGAGGCCCAGGGGGCGGGCGGGGAGCTGTTTTTT. Protein: CATEAQGAGGELFF.

This clonotype was observed many times. The CDR3 spells CASSPDSFILHF. The CDR3 coding sequence is TGTGCCAGCAGCCCGGACAGTTTTATCCTCCACTTT. The chain is built from TRBV3-1 and TRBJ1-6, with D maybe TRBD1 (6 bases). The CDR3 runs 12 residues. Germline CDR1 and CDR2: LGHDT and YNNKEL (reference sequence). The V end lost 4 bases, the J end lost 15 bases, and 13 bases lay between the germline ends.

There are many counts of this clonotype. The chain joins TRBV19 to TRBJ1-2; no firm D call. This CDR3 contains 13 residues. CDR1 and CDR2 from the germline V gene are LNHDA and SQIVND (reference sequence). V was cut by 3 bases and J by 4 bases, with 9 bases left in between. This CDR3 reads CASSMTPFYGYTF. The DNA for the CDR3 is TGTGCCAGTAGTATGACACCTTTCTATGGCTACACCTTC.

In its sample, this clonotype is medium-sized. The rearrangement links TRBV19 to TRBJ1-5; D remains unclear. Germline assignment: CDR1 LNHDA and CDR2 SQIVND (reference sequence). The V gene lost 4 bases and the J gene lost 2 bases, with 12 bases spanning the gap. The length of the CDR3 is 15 residues. The CDR3 protein is CASSTSGGGNQPQHF. CDR3 DNA: TGTGCCAGTAGTACCTCGGGAGGTGGCAATCAGCCCCAGCATTTT.

This clonotype has more than one count but fewer than ten. This sequence joins TRBV7-6 and TRBJ1-6, with TRBD1 matching over 7 bases. Per the germline V gene, CDR1 is SGHVS and CDR2 is FNYEAQ. With V trimmed by 2 bases and J by 6 bases, 22 bases remained unmatched. The CDR3 consists of 21 residues. This CDR3 is CASSLTPFGQAMSGRNSPLHF. The CDR3 region has the DNA TGTGCCAGCAGCTTAACCCCATTCGGACAGGCAATGTCGGGGCGTAATTCACCCCTCCACTTT.

This clonotype was observed a few times. V is TRBV7-3 and J is TRBJ1-2, with 11 bases matching TRBD1. The length of the CDR3 is 14 residues. Trimming at V came to 4 bases and at J to 10 bases, leaving 8 bases not matched to a gene. Germline-derived CDR1 and CDR2 are SGHTA and FQGTGA. The CDR3 loop is CASSSSGTGGIYTF. CDR3 bases: TGTGCCAGCAGCTCATCCGGGACAGGGGGAATCTACACCTTC.

Points on this clonotype: Being one base from a much bigger clone, this may be a read error. This chain uses TRBV10-3 with TRBJ1-2; no definite D call. CDR3 length: 13 residues. Looked up from germline, CDR1 is ENHRY and CDR2 is SYGVKD. With 2 bases removed from V and 2 bases from J, the gap between germline ends came to 6 bases. The CDR3 bases are TGTGCCATCAGTGAGACTGGAAACTATGGCTACACCTTC. It encodes CAISETGNYGYTF.

This clonotype was seen only a few times. The chain recombines TRBV4-1 with TRBJ2-3; no clear D. Germline lookup yields CDR1 MGHRA and CDR2 YSYEKL. CDR3 length equals 15 residues. The V end lost 4 bases, the J end lost 0 bases, and 11 bases lay between the germline ends. In DNA form, the CDR3 reads TGCGCCAGCAGCCCGTTTCGCCAAAGCACAGATACGCAGTATTTT. As protein: CASSPFRQSTDTQYF.

This chain links TRBV12-3 or TRBV12-4 with TRBJ1-5, with D tentatively TRBD1 (6 bases). This CDR3 has 15 residues. Trimming took 1 base from V and 3 from J, leaving 10 bases between them. The CDR3 is CASSLGGQNNQPQHF. The CDR3 bases are TGTGCCAGCAGTTTAGGCGGACAGAACAATCAGCCCCAGCATTTT.

Ten or more counts support this clonotype. This sequence joins TRBV11-3 and TRBJ2-1; TRBD2 aligns across 8 bases. V gave up 5 bases and J gave up 3 bases; unmatched junction bases: 6. Germline V gene data show CDR1 as SGHNT and CDR2 as YENEEA. This CDR3 spans 15 amino acids. The DNA for the CDR3 is TGTGCCAGCAGCCGCGGGGGACTAGACTACAATGAGCAGTTCTTC. This encodes CASSRGGLDYNEQFF.

This clonotype came up many times. This chain uses TRBV30 with TRBJ1-2; the D is unclear. Trimming removed 1 base from V and 2 bases from J, with 5 bases in between. CDR3 length: 12 amino acids. Germline CDR1 is GTSNPN and CDR2 is SVGIG (reference sequence). CDR3 region: CAWSATNYGYTF. For the CDR3, the DNA is TGTGCCTGGAGTGCCACAAACTATGGCTACACCTTC.

This clonotype occurred many times. The chain carries TRBV9 and TRBJ1-1; D is unresolved. Germline loops: CDR1 SGDLS, CDR2 YYNGEE. This CDR3 is 13 amino acids long. The ends were cut back, 2 bases at V and 5 bases at J, with 10 bases in the middle. CDR3 nucleotides: TGTGCCAGCAGCGTGGAGGGATGGACTGAAGCTTTCTTT. The encoded protein is CASSVEGWTEAFF.

This clonotype was detected ten times or more. The CDR3 protein is CSARRGNTGELFF. The CDR3, as DNA: TGCAGTGCCCGACGGGGGAACACCGGGGAGCTGTTTTTT. The genes are TRBV20-1 and TRBJ2-2; possible D gene TRBD2, 5 bases. Trimming took 6 bases from V and 1 from J, leaving 9 bases between them. This CDR3 spans 13 amino acids. Germline lookup yields CDR1 DFQATT and CDR2 SNEGSKA (reference sequence).

This clonotype was counted at least ten times. The rearrangement joins TRBV7-2 to TRBJ1-5; D not resolved. The CDR3 is 12 amino acids. CDR1 SGHTA and CDR2 FQGNSA come from the germline V gene. Between the trimmed V and J ends, which lost 2 bases and 6 bases, there was a span of 5 bases. The CDR3 is CASSLRGQPQHF. CDR3 nucleotides: TGTGCCAGCAGCTTACGTGGTCAGCCCCAGCATTTT.

This clonotype came up a few times. V usage is TRBV5-1 and J usage is TRBJ1-2; unclear D gene. Germline-derived CDR1 and CDR2 are SGHRS and YFSETQ. V was pared by 4 bases and J by 8 bases, with 18 bases between. The CDR3 consists of 14 residues. The CDR3 spells CASSPDGRDTGYTF. The CDR3 nucleotides are TGCGCCAGCAGCCCGGACGGGAGAGATACGGGCTACACCTTC. The variable domain in full, with the rest retrieved from reference TRBV5-1 and TRBJ1-2, is KAGVTQTPRYLIKTRGQQVTLSCSPISGHRSVSWYQQTPGQGLQFLFEYFSETQRNKGNFPGRFSGRQFSNSRSEMNVSTLELGDSALYLCASSPDGRDTGYTFGSGTRLTVV.

This clonotype has at least ten counts. As DNA, the CDR3 is TGCAGTGCTAGCGTTAGCGGGGGCGAAGACACCGGGGAGCTGTTTTTT. Amino acid sequence: CSASVSGGEDTGELFF. The rearrangement links TRBV20-1 to TRBJ2-2, with 9 positions matching TRBD2. The V and J ends lost 3 bases and 3 bases, in that order; junction bases with no gene match: 8. The CDR3 is 16 amino acids. Looked up from germline, CDR1 is DFQATT and CDR2 is SNEGSKA (reference sequence).

This clonotype occurred many times. The chain uses TRBV3-1 and TRBJ1-6; TRBD1 agrees at 7 bases. The CDR3 has 17 residues. CDR1 and CDR2 (germline): LGHDT, YNNKEL (reference sequence). Unmatched junction bases numbered 12, after V lost 2 bases and J lost 8 bases. CDR3 amino acids: CASSQNDRVLSHSPLHF. The CDR3 coding sequence is TGTGCCAGCAGCCAAAACGACAGGGTGCTCAGTCATTCACCCCTCCACTTT.

This clonotype has only a few counts. The chain combines TRBV29-1 with TRBJ2-1; 9 bases fit TRBD1. CDR3 length equals 14 residues. Germline V gene lookup returns CDR1 SQVTM and CDR2 ANQGSEA. The ends lost 6 bases at V and 7 bases at J; junction bases unmatched: 10. The CDR3 region is CSVGRGQGLNEQFF. DNA for the CDR3: TGCAGCGTGGGGCGGGGACAGGGCTTGAATGAGCAGTTCTTC.

This clonotype was detected many times. The gene calls are TRBV10-3 and TRBJ2-5, with 13 bases matching TRBD2. The CDR3 is made up of 14 amino acids. The germline V gene has CDR1 ENHRY and CDR2 SYGVKD. The V gene end was trimmed by 10 bases and the J gene end by 5 bases; junction bases not matched to a gene: 7. This chain's CDR3 is CATGTSGEDETQYF. The CDR3 DNA sequence: TGTGCCACCGGGACTAGCGGGGAAGACGAGACCCAGTACTTC.

This clonotype was detected ten times or more. V is TRBV5-1 and J is TRBJ1-4; D may be TRBD1 (5 bases). The length of the CDR3 is 15 residues. CDR1 and CDR2 (germline): SGHRS, YFSETQ. The V end lost 4 bases, the J end lost 7 bases, and 17 bases lay between the germline ends. CDR3 bases: TGCGCCAGCAGCATCATGGGGGAAGTTGTTGAAAAACTGTTTTTT. This sequence encodes CASSIMGEVVEKLFF.